A selection of T cell receptor beta chains follows, all from one sample in a study of blood T cells in healthy people across ages. TCRdb analysed the 5' RACE reads with MiXCR anew, one entry per CDR3 protein. The table has around 800,000 distinct CDR3 sequences, about 53% seen once. Material: blood. The source is an elderly man in good health. CDR3s include the opening cysteine and the closing phenylalanine or tryptophan. D genes are given only for firm matches. Some rows have no size entry. The others give once, few or many, or a class for an expanded clone.

abundance,len,d_gene,j_gene,v_gene,CDR3aa,CDR3nt
-,14,-,TRBJ1-6,TRBV12-3/TRBV12-4,CASSFRRDNSPLHF,TGTGCCAGCAGTTTCCGCAGGGATAATTCACCCCTCCACTTT
few,16,TRBD1,TRBJ2-5,TRBV3-1,CASSHHKGQGQETQYF,TGTGCCAGCAGCCACCATAAGGGACAGGGTCAAGAGACCCAGTACTTC
-,16,TRBD1,TRBJ1-1,TRBV7-3,CASSITGTGKNTEAFF,TGTGCCAGCAGCATCACCGGGACAGGGAAGAACACTGAAGCTTTCTTT
-,14,TRBD1,TRBJ2-1,TRBV28,CASSGQGVVDEQFF,TGTGCCAGCAGCGGACAGGGGGTCGTCGATGAGCAGTTCTTC
-,12,-,TRBJ2-3,TRBV10-3,CAISESRDTQYF,TGTGCCATCAGTGAGTCCAGGGATACGCAGTATTTT
-,14,TRBD2,TRBJ2-3,TRBV13,CASRLGGRGYTQYF,TGTGCCAGCAGATTGGGCGGGAGAGGCTATACGCAGTATTTT
-,17,TRBD2,TRBJ2-5,TRBV12-5,CASGLSPGLAGVETQYF,TGTGCTAGTGGTTTGTCTCCGGGACTAGCGGGAGTAGAGACCCAGTACTTC
-,15,-,TRBJ2-7,TRBV18,CASSPLEGVVSEQYF,TGTGCCAGCTCACCCCTGGAAGGAGTTGTGTCCGAGCAGTACTTC
-,16,TRBD2,TRBJ2-7,TRBV29-1,CSGGTSGRSGAYEQYF,TGCAGCGGGGGCACTAGCGGGAGAAGTGGAGCCTACGAGCAGTACTTC
-,15,TRBD2,TRBJ2-7,TRBV6-5,CASSTPSGRRHEQYF,TGTGCCAGCAGTACGCCTAGCGGGAGGCGTCACGAGCAGTACTTC
-,14,-,TRBJ2-1,TRBV3-1,CASSQAGLRDEQFF,TGTGCCAGCAGCCAAGCGGGACTCCGCGATGAGCAGTTCTTC
once,15,TRBD2,TRBJ2-1,TRBV11-2,CASSPLSGKRKEQFF,TGTGCCAGCAGCCCCCTAAGCGGGAAGCGGAAGGAGCAGTTCTTC
once,18,-,TRBJ2-3,TRBV28,CASSFSGAPRGSTDTQYF,TGTGCCAGCAGTTTCTCAGGGGCCCCTCGGGGAAGCACAGATACGCAGTATTTT
-,12,-,TRBJ2-1,TRBV20-1,CSAEDYYNEQFF,TGCAGTGCTGAAGACTATTACAATGAGCAGTTCTTC
-,18,-,TRBJ2-7,TRBV28,CASSPPRRLGLRSYEQYF,TGTGCCAGCAGCCCGCCCCGTCGCCTCGGGCTACGCTCCTACGAGCAGTACTTC
few,15,-,TRBJ2-4,TRBV13,CASSSLPGPKNIQYF,TGTGCCAGCAGCTCCCTGCCGGGACCCAAAAACATTCAGTACTTC
few,12,-,TRBJ2-3,TRBV12-1,CASRDTHRDAYF,TGTGCCAGCCGAGACACGCACAGAGACGCGTATTTT
-,16,-,TRBJ1-5,TRBV28,CASSPRTGMGNQPQHF,TGTGCCAGCAGTCCACGGACGGGTATGGGCAATCAGCCCCAGCATTTT
few,16,TRBD2,TRBJ2-3,TRBV20-1,CSASMLAGRGTDTQYF,TGCAGTGCTAGTATGCTAGCGGGAAGGGGCACAGATACGCAGTATTTT
-,17,-,TRBJ2-7,TRBV24-1,CATSDFSGFGENYEQYF,TGTGCCACCAGTGATTTCAGCGGTTTCGGGGAGAACTACGAGCAGTACTTC
-,15,TRBD1,TRBJ2-4,TRBV5-1,CASSLGTGGSLEQYF,TGCGCCAGCAGCTTGGGGACAGGGGGTTCCCTAGAGCAGTACTTC
-,13,-,TRBJ2-4,TRBV10-2,CASSTDLKNIQYF,TGCGCCAGCAGTACTGACTTAAAAAACATTCAGTACTTC
-,14,TRBD2,TRBJ2-7,TRBV3-1,CASSQGTRAYEQYF,TGTGCCAGCAGCCAAGGGACTAGGGCCTACGAGCAGTACTTC
-,15,TRBD2,TRBJ2-5,TRBV5-1,CASSSGLAGAETQYF,TGTGCCAGCAGCTCCGGACTAGCGGGAGCAGAGACCCAGTACTTC
-,12,-,TRBJ1-2,TRBV24-1,CATSDAGRGYTF,TGTGCCACCTCCGACGCGGGACGAGGCTACACCTTC
few,13,-,TRBJ2-1,TRBV29-1,CSVELAGMGEQFF,TGCAGCGTTGAATTGGCAGGGATGGGCGAGCAGTTCTTC
-,13,-,TRBJ2-5,TRBV29-1,CSAVYGGGETQYF,TGCAGCGCCGTCTATGGTGGCGGCGAGACCCAGTACTTC
once,14,-,TRBJ1-2,TRBV25-1,CASSLTGTYKSYTF,TGTGCCAGCAGCCTCACAGGGACCTATAAGAGCTACACCTTC
-,11,-,TRBJ1-1,TRBV20-1,CNAKPEGPAFF,TGCAATGCTAAGCCGGAGGGGCCAGCTTTCTTT